The T cell receptor (beta chain) under discussion was sequenced for a study of OX40 agonist ivuxolimab in advanced cancers. About the study: Patients were infused with ivuxolimab every 2 weeks at 0.01 to 10 mg/kg. Patients receiving dose escalation had hepatocellular carcinoma, melanoma, renal cell or head and neck cancer. General observations from the study: Expansion of clones was among the lowest in partial responders at 0.1-3.0 mg/kg. Researchers did not determine the expanded peripheral T cells' antigen specificity.

Profiled with immunoSEQ multiplex PCR; TCRdb holds only in-frame clones, not every one. The table has more than 80,000 clones, more than 75% seen once; the top ten hold around 1.5%. From germline, CDR1 is KGHSH and CDR2 LQKENI. The CDR3 runs to 16 residues. V shed 6 bases, J shed 1 base, and the junction held 9 bases outside the gene matches. As concerns this clone: Its antigen remains unidentified.

The TCR sequence derives from an adult with an advanced solid tumor such as melanoma, head and neck, liver or kidney cancer. The gene calls are TRBV18 and TRBJ1-5, with 7 bases identical to TRBD1. The source was CD4+ or CD8+ T cells sorted from blood, collected in a trial of the OX40 agonist ivuxolimab. The DNA of the CDR3 is TGTGCCAGCTCGCTGACAGGGTCGGGGAGCAATCAGCCCCAGCATTTT. Translating gives CASSLTGSGSNQPQHF.